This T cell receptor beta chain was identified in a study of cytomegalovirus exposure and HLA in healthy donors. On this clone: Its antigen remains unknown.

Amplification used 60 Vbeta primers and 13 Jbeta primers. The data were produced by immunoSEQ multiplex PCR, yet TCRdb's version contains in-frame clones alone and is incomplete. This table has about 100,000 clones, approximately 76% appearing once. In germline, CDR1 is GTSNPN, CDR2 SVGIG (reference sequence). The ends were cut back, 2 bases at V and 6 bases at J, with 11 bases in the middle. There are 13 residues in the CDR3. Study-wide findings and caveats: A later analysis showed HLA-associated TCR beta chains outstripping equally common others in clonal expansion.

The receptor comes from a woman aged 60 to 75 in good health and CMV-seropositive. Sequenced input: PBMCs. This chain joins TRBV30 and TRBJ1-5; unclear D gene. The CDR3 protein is CAWSPRGFQPQHF. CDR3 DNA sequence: TGTGCCTGGAGTCCCCGGGGATTTCAGCCCCAGCATTTT.